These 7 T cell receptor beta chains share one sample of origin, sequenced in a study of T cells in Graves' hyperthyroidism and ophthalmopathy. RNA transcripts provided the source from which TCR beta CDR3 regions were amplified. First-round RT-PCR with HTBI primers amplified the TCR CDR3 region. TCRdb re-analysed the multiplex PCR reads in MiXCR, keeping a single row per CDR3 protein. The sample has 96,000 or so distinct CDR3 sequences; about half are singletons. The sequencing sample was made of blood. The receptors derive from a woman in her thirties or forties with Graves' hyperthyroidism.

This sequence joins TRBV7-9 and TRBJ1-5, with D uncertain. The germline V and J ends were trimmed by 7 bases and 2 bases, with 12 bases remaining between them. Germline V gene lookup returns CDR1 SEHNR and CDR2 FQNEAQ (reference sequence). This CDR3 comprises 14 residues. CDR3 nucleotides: TGTGCCAGCACCCGAGGGCCTGGCAATCAGCCCCAGCATTTT. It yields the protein CASTRGPGNQPQHF.

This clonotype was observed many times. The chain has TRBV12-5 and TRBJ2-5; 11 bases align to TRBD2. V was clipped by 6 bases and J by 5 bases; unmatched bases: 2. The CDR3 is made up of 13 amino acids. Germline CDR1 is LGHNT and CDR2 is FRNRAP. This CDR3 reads CASGLAGVETQYF. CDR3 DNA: TGTGCTAGTGGACTAGCGGGAGTGGAGACCCAGTACTTC.

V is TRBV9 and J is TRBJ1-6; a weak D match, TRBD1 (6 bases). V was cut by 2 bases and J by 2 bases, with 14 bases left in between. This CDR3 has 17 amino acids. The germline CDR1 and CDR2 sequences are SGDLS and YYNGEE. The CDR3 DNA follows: TGTGCCAGCAGCGTGGGAGGGGGGGACGCCTATAATTCACCCCTCCACTTT. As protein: CASSVGGGDAYNSPLHF.

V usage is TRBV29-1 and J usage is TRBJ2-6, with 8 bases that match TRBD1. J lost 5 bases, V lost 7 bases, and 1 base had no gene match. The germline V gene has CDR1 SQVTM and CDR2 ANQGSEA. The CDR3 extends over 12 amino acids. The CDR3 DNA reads TGCAGCGGACAGGGGTGGGCCAACGTCCTGACTTTC. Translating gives CSGQGWANVLTF.

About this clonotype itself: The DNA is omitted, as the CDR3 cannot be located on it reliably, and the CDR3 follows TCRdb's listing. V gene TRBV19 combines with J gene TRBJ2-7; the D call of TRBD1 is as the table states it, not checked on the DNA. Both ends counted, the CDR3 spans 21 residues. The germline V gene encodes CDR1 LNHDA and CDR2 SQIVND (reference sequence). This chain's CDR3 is CASSLRGTIHPSTLGIHEQYF.

CDR3: CASIGGLGTGELFF. In nucleotides, the CDR3 is TGTGCCAGCATCGGGGGGCTTGGCACCGGGGAGCTGTTTTTT. The rearrangement uses TRBV6-6 and TRBJ2-2, with D perhaps matching TRBD2 (7 bases). Germline values: CDR1 MNHNY, CDR2 SVGAGI (reference sequence). Trimming took 7 bases from V and 4 from J, leaving 13 bases between them. The CDR3 runs 14 residues.

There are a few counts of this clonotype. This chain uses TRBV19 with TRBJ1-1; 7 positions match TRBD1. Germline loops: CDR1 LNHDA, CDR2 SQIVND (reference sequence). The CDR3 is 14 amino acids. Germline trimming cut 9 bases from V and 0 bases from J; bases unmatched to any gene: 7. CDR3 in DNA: TGTGCCAGCTCACGGGGACAGTTGAACACTGAAGCTTTCTTT. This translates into CASSRGQLNTEAFF.